A single sample gave rise to the 17 T cell receptor beta chains below, sequenced in a study of OX40 agonist ivuxolimab in advanced cancers. This table comes from immunoSEQ multiplex PCR, and its TCRdb copy is limited to in-frame clones, with some not included. The repertoire has 50,000 to 60,000 clones, over 80% of them found once; the top ten carry 3.8%. Sequencing used CD4+ or CD8+ T cells sorted from blood, obtained in a trial of the OX40 agonist ivuxolimab. The receptors shown here come from an adult with an advanced solid tumor such as melanoma, head and neck, liver or kidney cancer.

The gene calls are TRBV27 and TRBJ2-3, with D possibly called TRBD1 or TRBD2 (5 bases each). V lost 5 bases to trimming and J lost 9 bases, with 15 bases between them. CDR1 is MNHEY, CDR2 SMNVEV, per germline (reference sequence). This CDR3 region has 13 residues. The CDR3 sequence: CASSPWDRGTQYF. CDR3 DNA: TGTGCCAGCAGTCCCTGGGACCGTGGAACGCAGTATTTT.

The rearrangement uses TRBV6-1 and TRBJ2-7; tentatively, D is TRBD1 (6 bases). The germline V and J ends were trimmed by 1 base and 0 bases, with 13 bases remaining between them. This CDR3 is built from 16 residues. Looked up from germline, CDR1 is MNHNS and CDR2 is SASEGT. DNA for the CDR3: TGTGCCAGCAGTGAAGGGACAGTTTGGGACTCCTACGAGCAGTACTTC. It translates to CASSEGTVWDSYEQYF.

The V and J genes are TRBV27 and TRBJ2-3; 7 bases are shared with TRBD2. This CDR3 is 14 amino acids long. J gave up 7 bases and V 2 bases, and 6 bases lay outside the gene matches. Germline-derived CDR1 and CDR2 are MNHEY and SMNVEV (reference sequence). In DNA form, the CDR3 reads TGTGCCAGCAGTTTACGGGCGGGAGCCCATACGCAGTATTTT. This translates into CASSLRAGAHTQYF.

This clone was picked up many times. The rearrangement links TRBV28 to TRBJ2-7; TRBD1 is a possible D gene (5 bases). V lost 6 bases to trimming and J lost 2 bases, with 14 bases between them. Germline values: CDR1 MDHEN, CDR2 SYDVKM. The CDR3 runs 14 residues. The chain's CDR3 is CASRPIRTPYEQYF. CDR3 coding DNA: TGTGCCAGCAGACCAATCCGGACACCCTACGAGCAGTACTTC.

This clone was found a few times. The V and J genes are TRBV28 and TRBJ1-1; D remains ambiguous. Trimming stripped 3 bases from V and 4 bases from J, with 9 bases between. This CDR3 spans 13 amino acids. The germline gives CDR1 MDHEN, CDR2 SYDVKM. Here the CDR3 reads CASSFLTVTEAFF. The CDR3 DNA follows: TGTGCCAGCAGTTTTTTGACTGTCACTGAAGCTTTCTTT.

This clone is a singleton in its sample. V is TRBV11-3 and J is TRBJ2-7; TRBD1 or TRBD2 may be the D gene (6 bases each). The length of the CDR3 is 16 residues. The germline CDR1 and CDR2 sequences are SGHNT and YENEEA. V lost 0 bases, J lost 2 bases, and 14 bases lay in between. CDR3 in amino acids: CASSLEGRRDTYEQYF. CDR3 DNA: TGTGCCAGCAGCTTAGAAGGGCGGCGGGACACCTACGAGCAGTACTTC.

The gene calls are TRBV6-1 and TRBJ2-7, with 11 positions matching TRBD1. The germline V gene has CDR1 MNHNS and CDR2 SASEGT. The V and J ends lost 5 bases and 4 bases, in that order; junction bases with no gene match: 7. The CDR3 is 15 residues long. DNA for the CDR3: TGTGCCAGCAGTACCTGGACAGGGGGCGAGTACGAGCAGTACTTC. This translates into CASSTWTGGEYEQYF.

The genes are TRBV9 and TRBJ2-7; 11 bases fit TRBD1. Looked up from germline, CDR1 is SGDLS and CDR2 is YYNGEE. The junction had 3 bases not matched to a gene; V was cut back by 4 bases and J by 0 bases. The CDR3 consists of 15 residues. The DNA of the CDR3 is TGTGCCAGCAGCACGGGACAGGGGGTCTCCTACGAGCAGTACTTC. Amino acids: CASSTGQGVSYEQYF.

V usage is TRBV9 and J usage is TRBJ2-5; 8 nucleotides match TRBD1. V trimming: 4 bases; J trimming: 5 bases; junction bases outside the gene matches: 19. CDR1 and CDR2 (germline): SGDLS, YYNGEE. This CDR3 has 18 residues. The CDR3, as DNA: TGTGCCAGCAGCCTCAACCCGGAGGGGCAGGGGGCTAGGGAGACCCAGTACTTC. Protein sequence: CASSLNPEGQGARETQYF.

The genes are TRBV7-2 and TRBJ2-5; 9 positions agree with TRBD2. V was pared by 2 bases and J by 0 bases, with 1 base of the junction left unmatched. Germline V gives CDR1 SGHTA, CDR2 FQGNSA. The CDR3 has 15 residues. The CDR3 is CASSLRTSDQETQYF. The CDR3 bases are TGTGCCAGCAGCTTAAGGACTAGCGACCAAGAGACCCAGTACTTC.

V gene TRBV6-5 combines with J gene TRBJ1-2; TRBD1 agrees at 8 bases. Germline V lookup: CDR1 MNHEY, CDR2 SVGAGI. With V trimmed by 7 bases and J by 7 bases, 11 bases remained unmatched. This CDR3 contains 14 residues. The CDR3 DNA follows: TGTGCCAGCAAAACCATGACAGGGGAGGCTGGCTACACCTTC. Protein: CASKTMTGEAGYTF.

This chain links TRBV6-5 with TRBJ2-7; D is uncertain. This CDR3 region has 13 residues. V lost 2 bases and J 4 bases, leaving 9 bases between the germline ends. Germline CDR1 and CDR2: MNHEY and SVGAGI. The CDR3 sequence: CASSYGSLYEQYF. DNA of the CDR3: TGTGCCAGCAGTTACGGGTCATTGTACGAGCAGTACTTC.

The chain couples TRBV7-2 to TRBJ2-7, with 8 bases identical to TRBD2. Germline lookup yields CDR1 SGHTA and CDR2 FQGNSA. The CDR3 covers 13 residues. The V gene end was trimmed by 2 bases and the J gene end by 6 bases; junction bases not matched to a gene: 3. This CDR3 is CASSLSGRVEQYF. The CDR3 DNA reads TGTGCCAGCAGCTTATCCGGGAGGGTCGAGCAGTACTTC.

The CDR3 is CASSILAGERSYNEQFF. CDR3 bases: TGTGCCAGTAGTATACTAGCGGGAGAGCGCTCCTACAATGAGCAGTTCTTC. This chain uses TRBV19 with TRBJ2-1; 10 bases are a match to TRBD2. CDR1 is LNHDA and CDR2 is SQIVND in the germline V gene (reference sequence). This CDR3 comprises 17 residues. V lost 2 bases and J lost 0; bases outside the gene matches: 4.

As regards this clone: Within the sample, other DNA sequences also encode this same CDR3. The chain has TRBV7-9 and TRBJ2-5, with D hard to call. V lost 0 bases and J lost 2, with 1 base in between. Germline CDR1 reads SEHNR; CDR2 reads FQNEAQ (reference sequence). The length of the CDR3 is 12 residues. The CDR3 DNA is TGTGCCAGCAGCTTAGCGCAAGAGACCCAGTACTTC. Protein sequence: CASSLAQETQYF. Full variable domain (outside the CDR3, taken from reference TRBV7-9 and TRBJ2-5): DTGVSQNPRHKITKRGQNVTFRCDPISEHNRLYWYRQTLGQGPEFLTYFQNEAQLEKSRLLSDRFSAERPKGSFSTLEIQRTEQGDSAMYLCASSLAQETQYFGPGTRLLVL.

This clone was observed once. J is TRBJ2-1 and V is TRBV9; 7 positions agree with TRBD2. Looked up from germline, CDR1 is SGDLS and CDR2 is YYNGEE. The CDR3 consists of 16 residues. The ends lost 2 bases at V and 0 bases at J; junction bases unmatched: 5. This CDR3 reads CASSVPSGVSYNEQFF. CDR3 DNA: TGTGCCAGCAGCGTCCCAAGCGGGGTCTCCTACAATGAGCAGTTCTTC.

The V call is TRBV4-3, the J call TRBJ2-1; TRBD2 aligns across 9 bases. Germline assignment: CDR1 LGHNA and CDR2 YSLEER. Unmatched junction bases numbered 12, after V lost 1 base and J lost 5 bases. The CDR3 length is 18 residues. CDR3 in DNA: TGCGCCAGCAGCCAAGTGGTAGCGGGAGTCGGTGGGGACAATGAGCAGTTCTTC. The encoded protein is CASSQVVAGVGGDNEQFF.